Listed here are 24 T cell receptor beta chains from one sample, sequenced in a study of shared clonotypes between healthy human individuals. The data were produced by immunoSEQ multiplex PCR, yet TCRdb's version contains in-frame clones alone and is incomplete. This table has millions of clones, 93% appearing once. Cells designated naive CD8 were CD45RO-negative and were positively selected for CCR7, with terminally differentiated effector memory CD45RA+ cells excluded. Sequencing was done on a sample of naive CD8+ T cells from PBMCs. These receptors were obtained from a man younger than 35 in good health. Some clones in this sample may be carry-over from other donors' samples.

The chain carries TRBV5-1 and TRBJ2-6; 7 nucleotides match TRBD1. CDR1 and CDR2 (germline): SGHRS, YFSETQ. There are 20 residues in the CDR3. Losses at the gene ends were 2 bases for V and 0 bases for J; bases not matched to a gene: 14. CDR3 protein: CASSFGTGQPPISGANVLTF. The CDR3 DNA reads as TGCGCCAGCAGCTTTGGTACGGGACAGCCGCCTATCTCTGGGGCCAACGTCCTGACTTTC.

The chain couples TRBV27 to TRBJ2-1; tentatively, D is TRBD1 or TRBD2 (5 bases each). Per germline, CDR1 MNHEY and CDR2 SMNVEV (reference sequence). The CDR3 runs to 14 residues. Trimming cost V 4 bases and J 5 bases, with 12 bases left between them. The CDR3 sequence: CASSSIPGHNEQFF. The CDR3 nucleotides are TGTGCCAGCAGTTCAATCCCGGGGCACAATGAGCAGTTCTTC.

V usage is TRBV5-1 and J usage is TRBJ2-7; 8 bases match TRBD1. V trimming: 8 bases; J trimming: 5 bases; junction bases outside the gene matches: 12. Germline lookup yields CDR1 SGHRS and CDR2 YFSETQ. The CDR3 contains 14 residues. The CDR3 nucleotides are TGCGCCAGTGGCATGTCGCAGGACAGGGACGAGCAGTACTTC. Its translation is CASGMSQDRDEQYF.

This rearrangement joins TRBV5-1 to TRBJ2-7; D gene uncertain. Trimming cost V 4 bases and J 6 bases, with 14 bases left between them. The CDR3 length is 13 residues. Germline lookup yields CDR1 SGHRS and CDR2 YFSETQ. The CDR3 DNA follows: TGCGCCAGCAGCCTAACCGACAATATCGAGCAGTACTTC. Amino acids: CASSLTDNIEQYF.

The genes are TRBV5-1 and TRBJ2-3; 7 bases match TRBD2. This CDR3 has 15 amino acids. The V segment lost 3 bases and the J segment 3 bases; nucleotides outside the gene matches: 7. Germline assignment: CDR1 SGHRS and CDR2 YFSETQ. This CDR3 reads CASSSAGPGTDTQYF. CDR3 DNA sequence: TGCGCCAGCAGCTCAGCGGGACCCGGGACAGATACGCAGTATTTT.

This clone was seen a single time. This chain connects TRBV7-2 to TRBJ1-1; D remains unclear. The V end lost 7 bases, the J end lost 6 bases, and 15 bases lay between the germline ends. Per the germline V gene, CDR1 is SGHTA and CDR2 is FQGNSA. CDR3 length: 13 residues. The CDR3 coding sequence is TGTGCCAGCAAGCTTAATCTTGTCTCTGAAGCTTTCTTT. Protein product: CASKLNLVSEAFF.

The genes are TRBV5-6 and TRBJ1-2, with D hard to call. The CDR3 is made up of 17 amino acids. V was pared by 3 bases and J by 5 bases, with 23 bases between. From germline, CDR1 is SGHDT and CDR2 YYEEEE. The DNA for the CDR3 is TGTGCCAGCAGCTCGTATCGGGTTTTGACGGGAGCATATGGCTACACCTTC. Translated: CASSSYRVLTGAYGYTF.

CDR3 DNA: TGTGCCAGCAGCCCAGGGGATGGGGAGGGGCCCTCCTACGAGCAGTACTTC. Its protein product is CASSPGDGEGPSYEQYF. The rearrangement links TRBV14 to TRBJ2-7; D perhaps matches TRBD2 (7 bases). Germline values: CDR1 SGHDN, CDR2 FVKESK. The CDR3 is 17 residues long. Trimming stripped 4 bases from V and 0 bases from J, with 19 bases between. Drawing the rest from reference TRBV14 and TRBJ2-7, the complete variable domain is EAGVTQFPSHSVIEKGQTVTLRCDPISGHDNLYWYRRVMGKEIKFLLHFVKESKQDESGMPNNRFLAERTGGTYSTLKVQPAELEDSGVYFCASSPGDGEGPSYEQYFGPGTRLTVT.

This chain joins TRBV27 and TRBJ2-7; D not certain. Germline CDR1 and CDR2: MNHEY and SMNVEV (reference sequence). The V and J ends lost 5 bases and 3 bases respectively, with 11 bases between them. This CDR3 contains 13 residues. The CDR3 sequence is CASSLQNGYEQYF. The CDR3 nucleotides are TGTGCCAGCAGTCTTCAAAACGGCTACGAGCAGTACTTC.

Note on this clone: The same CDR3 arises from other DNA sequences in this sample as well. This sequence joins TRBV27 and TRBJ2-3; D is undetermined. The V gene lost 5 bases and the J gene lost 2 bases, with 8 bases spanning the gap. Germline CDR1 is MNHEY and CDR2 is SMNVEV (reference sequence). The CDR3 spans 13 residues. The CDR3 is CASSLSFTDTQYF. The CDR3 bases are TGTGCCAGCAGTCTAAGTTTCACAGATACGCAGTATTTT.

The rearrangement joins TRBV6-1 to TRBJ1-2; 7 nucleotides match TRBD1. V was clipped by 6 bases and J by 8 bases; unmatched bases: 6. This CDR3 has 12 amino acids. CDR1 MNHNS and CDR2 SASEGT come from the germline V gene. As DNA, the CDR3 is TGTGCCAGCAGAGACAGGGCAGGCGGCTACACCTTC. Translated: CASRDRAGGYTF.

The rearrangement uses TRBV4-1 and TRBJ2-1; TRBD2 matches 7 bases. The CDR3 is 15 amino acids. Germline V gene data show CDR1 as MGHRA and CDR2 as YSYEKL. J gave up 7 bases and V 4 bases, and 10 bases lay outside the gene matches. In DNA, the CDR3 is TGCGCCAGCAGCCCTACTGCCATCGGGGGGAATGAGCAGTTCTTC. Translated, it gives CASSPTAIGGNEQFF.

This chain joins TRBV9 and TRBJ2-1; D is undetermined. This CDR3 spans 15 amino acids. Germline V lookup: CDR1 SGDLS, CDR2 YYNGEE. V gave up 0 bases and J gave up 8 bases, with 15 bases separating them. The CDR3 loop reads CASSVVGMHGDEQFF. The CDR3 nucleotides are TGTGCCAGCAGCGTAGTTGGTATGCATGGCGATGAGCAGTTCTTC.

The chain couples TRBV28 to TRBJ2-7, with 8 bases matching TRBD1. V shed 6 bases and J 2 bases; nucleotides not matched to a gene: 9. The CDR3 runs 15 residues. Germline V gives CDR1 MDHEN, CDR2 SYDVKM. CDR3 bases: TGTGCCAGCAGGGGTCGGGCGACAGGGGCCTACGAGCAGTACTTC. Amino acids: CASRGRATGAYEQYF.

This chain connects TRBV27 to TRBJ2-3; 8 bases line up with TRBD2. Germline V gene sequence: CDR1 MNHEY, CDR2 SMNVEV (reference sequence). Trimming cost V 3 bases and J 0 bases; bases outside gene matches: 11. CDR3 length: 18 amino acids. CDR3 sequence (DNA): TGTGCCAGCAGTTTCCGACCTCGACTAGCGACGAGCACAGATACGCAGTATTTT. Protein sequence: CASSFRPRLATSTDTQYF.

This clone was detected once. The V call is TRBV12-2, the J call TRBJ2-7; TRBD2, the D gene given by the table, was not confirmed from the DNA. TRBV12-2 is deemed a pseudogene. This CDR3 comprises 11 residues. Here the CDR3 reads CAREGRYEQYF. The CDR3, as DNA: TGTGCACGGGAGGGGCGTTACGAGCAGTACTTC.

This chain joins TRBV19 and TRBJ2-7, with D perhaps matching TRBD1 (5 bases). V was cut by 3 bases and J by 0 bases, with 15 bases left in between. Germline CDR1 reads LNHDA; CDR2 reads SQIVND (reference sequence). This CDR3 spans 16 amino acids. The CDR3, as DNA: TGTGCCAGTAGTATGTGGGGCGGCGCTCCCTCCTACGAGCAGTACTTC. Translated, it gives CASSMWGGAPSYEQYF.

This clone has a single count. The V gene is TRBV2, the J gene TRBJ2-3; maybe TRBD1 (5 bases). In germline, CDR1 is SNHLY, CDR2 FYNNEI. This CDR3 comprises 18 residues. The V end lost 0 bases, the J end lost 4 bases, and 20 bases lay between the germline ends. CDR3 sequence (DNA): TGTGCCAGCAGTGAAGCGCCGCAGGGCCCTCACTCACCAGATACGCAGTATTTT. Protein sequence: CASSEAPQGPHSPDTQYF.

This chain uses TRBV15 with TRBJ1-5; tentative D call: TRBD1 (5 bases). The CDR3 runs 15 residues. The ends were cut back, 3 bases at V and 3 bases at J, with 12 bases in the middle. Germline V lookup: CDR1 LNHNV, CDR2 YYDKDF (reference sequence). The CDR3 DNA follows: TGTGCCACCAGCAGCATAACAGGCTCCAATCAGCCCCAGCATTTT. Amino acid sequence: CATSSITGSNQPQHF.

This clone appeared a single time. V usage is TRBV7-2 and J usage is TRBJ2-2; D is tentatively TRBD1 or TRBD2 (5 bases each). The V and J ends lost 1 base and 2 bases respectively, with 11 bases between them. CDR1 SGHTA and CDR2 FQGNSA come from the germline V gene. The CDR3 loop spans 16 amino acids. The CDR3 here is CASSLVVGANTGELFF. The CDR3 region has the DNA TGTGCCAGCAGCTTAGTTGTCGGGGCTAACACCGGGGAGCTGTTTTTT.

The rearrangement joins TRBV5-1 to TRBJ2-5, with D perhaps TRBD2 (5 bases). The CDR3 runs to 15 residues. V lost 0 bases and J 0 bases, leaving 9 bases between the germline ends. CDR1 and CDR2 (germline): SGHRS, YFSETQ. CDR3 region: CASSLDQDYQETQYF. As DNA, the CDR3 is TGCGCCAGCAGCTTGGACCAGGACTACCAAGAGACCCAGTACTTC.

This clone was seen a few times. V usage is TRBV5-4 and J usage is TRBJ1-1, with D unclear. From germline, CDR1 is SGHNT and CDR2 YYREEE (reference sequence). V was cut by 10 bases and J by 1 base, with 8 bases left in between. CDR3 length: 11 amino acids. CDR3 loop: CAVGGNTEAFF. DNA for the CDR3: TGTGCCGTGGGCGGGAACACTGAAGCTTTCTTT.

The rearrangement uses TRBV6-1 and TRBJ1-5, with D perhaps TRBD1 (6 bases). Deletions cut 2 bases from V and 9 bases from J, with 17 bases between. This CDR3 spans 15 amino acids. Germline CDR1 reads MNHNS; CDR2 reads SASEGT. CDR3 nucleotides: TGTGCCAGCAGTGAAAAGAGTGGGGGGCAAGCGCCCCAGCATTTT. Its translation: CASSEKSGGQAPQHF.

The chain joins TRBV9 to TRBJ2-2; 8 bases match TRBD2. The CDR3 totals 15 residues. V trimming: 4 bases; J trimming: 3 bases; junction bases outside the gene matches: 5. The germline CDR1 and CDR2 sequences are SGDLS and YYNGEE. The CDR3 coding sequence is TGTGCCAGCAGCCCAGGACTAGCACACACCGGGGAGCTGTTTTTT. As protein: CASSPGLAHTGELFF.